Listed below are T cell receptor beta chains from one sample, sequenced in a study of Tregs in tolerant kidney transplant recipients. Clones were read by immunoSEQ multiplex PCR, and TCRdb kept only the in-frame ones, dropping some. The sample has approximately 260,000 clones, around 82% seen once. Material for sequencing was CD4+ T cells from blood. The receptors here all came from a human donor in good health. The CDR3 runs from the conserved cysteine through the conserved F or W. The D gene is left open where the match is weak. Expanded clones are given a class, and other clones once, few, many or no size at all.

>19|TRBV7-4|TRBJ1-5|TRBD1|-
TGTGCCAGCAGCTCCCCCCGGGACAGGGTGGTATATCGCAATCAGCCCCAGCATTTT
CASSSPRDRVVYRNQPQHF
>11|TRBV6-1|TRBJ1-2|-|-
TGTGCCAGCAGTGAAGTAAACCGCTACACCTTC
CASSEVNRYTF
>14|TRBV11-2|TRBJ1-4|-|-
TGTGCCAGCAGCTTACGAGAGGAAGGCCAGACGGTGTTTTTT
CASSLREEGQTVFF
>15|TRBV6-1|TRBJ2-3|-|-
TGTGCCAGCAGTGAATCACGGGGCCGCACAGATACGCAGTATTTT
CASSESRGRTDTQYF
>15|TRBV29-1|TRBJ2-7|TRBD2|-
TGCAGCGTTCAAGGGACTAGCGGGAGTATCGACGAGCAGTACTTC
CSVQGTSGSIDEQYF
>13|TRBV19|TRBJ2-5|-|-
TGTGCCAGTATGAGAAGGGGGGAAGAGACCCAGTACTTC
CASMRRGEETQYF
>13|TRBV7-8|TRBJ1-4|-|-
TGTGCCAGCAGCTTCGGCAGGGCTGAAAAACTGTTTTTT
CASSFGRAEKLFF
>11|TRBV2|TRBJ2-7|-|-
TGTGCCAGCAGTGTCCGAGACGAGCAGTACTTC
CASSVRDEQYF
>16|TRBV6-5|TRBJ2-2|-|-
TGTGCCAGCAGTTACTCTCGCGGAGGGCGGACCGGGGAGCTGTTTTTT
CASSYSRGGRTGELFF
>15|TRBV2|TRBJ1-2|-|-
TGTGCCAGCAGTGAGACACCAGCGACTATGCGAGGCTACACCTTC
CASSETPATMRGYTF
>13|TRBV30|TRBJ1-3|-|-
TGTGCCTGGAGTCGGCCACCTGGAAACACCATATATTTT
CAWSRPPGNTIYF
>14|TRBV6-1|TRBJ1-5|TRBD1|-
TGTGCCAGCACTCTGACAGGGGACAATCAGCCCCAGCATTTT
CASTLTGDNQPQHF
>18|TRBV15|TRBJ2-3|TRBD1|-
TGTGCCACCAGCAGAGATTTAATTCAGGGGGCCATCACAGATACGCAGTATTTT
CATSRDLIQGAITDTQYF
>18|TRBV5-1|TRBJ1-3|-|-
TGCGCCAGCAGCTTGAAGCCCGGGACGGCTGACTCTGGAAACACCATATATTTT
CASSLKPGTADSGNTIYF
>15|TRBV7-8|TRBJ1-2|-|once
TGTGCCAGCAGCTTAGTTGTAGTCGGGGACTATGGCTACACCTTC
CASSLVVVGDYGYTF
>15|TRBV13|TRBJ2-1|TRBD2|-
TGTGCCAGCAGCGAAACTAGCGGGAGAGTTAATGAGCAGTTCTTC
CASSETSGRVNEQFF
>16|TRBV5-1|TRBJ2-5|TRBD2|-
TGCGCCAGCAGCTTGGGAGGACTAGCGTCCCAAGAGACCCAGTACTTC
CASSLGGLASQETQYF
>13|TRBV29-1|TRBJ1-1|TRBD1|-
TGCAGCGTCCTGACAGGGATGAACACTGAAGCTTTCTTT
CSVLTGMNTEAFF
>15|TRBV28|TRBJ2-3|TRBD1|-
TGTGCCAGCAGTGATACAGGGGGGAGCACAGATACGCAGTATTTT
CASSDTGGSTDTQYF
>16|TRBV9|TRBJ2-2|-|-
TGTGCCAGCAGCTTTCAGGGGCGGGGCTACACCGGGGAGCTGTTTTTT
CASSFQGRGYTGELFF
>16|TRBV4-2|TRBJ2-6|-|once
TGTGCCAGCAGCCAAGATGACAGCTCTGGGGCCAACGTCCTGACTTTC
CASSQDDSSGANVLTF
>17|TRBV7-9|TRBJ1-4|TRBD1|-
TGTGCCAGCAAGGACTGGCCTGACAGGGGGTGGAAGGAAAAACTGTTTTTT
CASKDWPDRGWKEKLFF
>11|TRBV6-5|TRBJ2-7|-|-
TGTGCCAGCAGTTACTTGGACGAGCAGTACTTC
CASSYLDEQYF
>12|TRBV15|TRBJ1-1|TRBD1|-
TGTGCCACCAGCAGGTACGGGACAGGGGCTTTCTTT
CATSRYGTGAFF
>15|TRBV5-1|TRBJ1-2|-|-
TGCGCCAGCAGCCTAGCCCCACACCTCCGCTATGGCTACACCTTC
CASSLAPHLRYGYTF
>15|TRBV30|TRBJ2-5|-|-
TGTGCCTGGAGTGTACCTACTAGTCCCCAAGAGACCCAGTACTTC
CAWSVPTSPQETQYF
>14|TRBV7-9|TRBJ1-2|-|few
TGTGCCAGCAGCTCCGGGAACAGCGACTATGGCTACACCTTC
CASSSGNSDYGYTF
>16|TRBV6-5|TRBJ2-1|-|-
TGTGCCAGCAGTTATTCTGGACTCGGGGACTACAATGAGCAGTTCTTC
CASSYSGLGDYNEQFF
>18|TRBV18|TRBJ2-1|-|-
TGTGCCAGCTCACCGAGTCAGAAGAGAAATTGGCTAAACAATGAGCAGTTCTTC
CASSPSQKRNWLNNEQFF
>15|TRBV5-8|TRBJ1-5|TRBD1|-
TGTGCCAGCAGCCCAGGACAGGGAGCCAATCAGCCCCAGCATTTT
CASSPGQGANQPQHF
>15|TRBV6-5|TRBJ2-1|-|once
TGTGCCAGCAGACGCGTTGGGAACACCTACAATGAGCAGTTCTTC
CASRRVGNTYNEQFF
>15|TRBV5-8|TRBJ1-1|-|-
TGTGCCAGCAGCTTCTGGGAGGGGGGTAACACTGAAGCTTTCTTT
CASSFWEGGNTEAFF
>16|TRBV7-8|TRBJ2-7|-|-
TGTGCCAGCAGCTCCACGACCGGGACAAGCTCCTACGAGCAGTACTTC
CASSSTTGTSSYEQYF
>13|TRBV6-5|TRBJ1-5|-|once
TGTGCCAGCAGCCCTCTCGGCAATCAGCCCCAGCATTTT
CASSPLGNQPQHF
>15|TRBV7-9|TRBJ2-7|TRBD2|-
TGTGCCAGCAGTCCCCGACTAGCGGGAGGGTACGAGCAGTACTTC
CASSPRLAGGYEQYF